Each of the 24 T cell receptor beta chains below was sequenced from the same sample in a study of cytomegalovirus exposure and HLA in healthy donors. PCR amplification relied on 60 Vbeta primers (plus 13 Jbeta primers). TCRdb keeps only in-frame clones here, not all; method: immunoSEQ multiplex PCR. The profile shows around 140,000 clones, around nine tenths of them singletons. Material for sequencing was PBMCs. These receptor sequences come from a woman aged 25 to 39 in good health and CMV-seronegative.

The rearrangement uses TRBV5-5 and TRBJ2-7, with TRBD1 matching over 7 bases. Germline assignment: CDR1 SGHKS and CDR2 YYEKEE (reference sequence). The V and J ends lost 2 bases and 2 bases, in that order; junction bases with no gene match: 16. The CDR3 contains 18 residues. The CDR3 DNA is TGTGCCAGCAGCTTATATTTTGAAGGGGGCACCGTGACCTACGAGCAGTACTTC. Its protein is CASSLYFEGGTVTYEQYF. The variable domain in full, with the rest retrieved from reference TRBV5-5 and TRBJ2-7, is DAGVTQSPTHLIKTRGQQVTLRCSPISGHKSVSWYQQVLGQGPQFIFQYYEKEERGRGNFPDRFSARQFPNYSSELNVNALLLGDSALYLCASSLYFEGGTVTYEQYFGPGTRLTVT.

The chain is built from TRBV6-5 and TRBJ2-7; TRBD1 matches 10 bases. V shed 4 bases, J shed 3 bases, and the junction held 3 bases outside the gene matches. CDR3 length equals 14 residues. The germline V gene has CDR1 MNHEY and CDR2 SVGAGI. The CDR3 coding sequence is TGTGCCAGCAGTTTTGGGACAGGGGACTACGAGCAGTACTTC. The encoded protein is CASSFGTGDYEQYF.

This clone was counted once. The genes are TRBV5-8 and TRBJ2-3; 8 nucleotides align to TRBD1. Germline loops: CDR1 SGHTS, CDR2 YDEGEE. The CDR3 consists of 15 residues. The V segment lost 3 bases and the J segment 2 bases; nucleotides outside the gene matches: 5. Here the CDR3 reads CASSWGTGLTDTQYF. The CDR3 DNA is TGTGCCAGCAGCTGGGGGACAGGCCTCACAGATACGCAGTATTTT.

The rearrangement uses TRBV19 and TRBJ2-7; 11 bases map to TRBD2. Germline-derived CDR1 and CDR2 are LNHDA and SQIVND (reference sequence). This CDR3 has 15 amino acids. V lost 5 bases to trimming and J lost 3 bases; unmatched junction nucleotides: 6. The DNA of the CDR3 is TGTGCCAGTAGTGCGGCCGGGACTAGCGGCTACGAGCAGTACTTC. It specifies CASSAAGTSGYEQYF.

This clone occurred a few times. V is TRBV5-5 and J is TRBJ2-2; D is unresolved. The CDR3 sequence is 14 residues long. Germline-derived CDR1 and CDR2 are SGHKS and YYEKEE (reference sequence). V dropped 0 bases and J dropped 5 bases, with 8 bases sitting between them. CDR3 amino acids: CASSLGWATGELFF. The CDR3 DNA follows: TGTGCCAGCAGCTTGGGCTGGGCGACCGGGGAGCTGTTTTTT.

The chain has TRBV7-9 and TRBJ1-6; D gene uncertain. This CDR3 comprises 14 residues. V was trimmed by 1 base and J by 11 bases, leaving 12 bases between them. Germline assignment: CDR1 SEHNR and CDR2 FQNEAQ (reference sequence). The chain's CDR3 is CASSLDTTTTPLHF. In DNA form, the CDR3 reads TGTGCCAGCAGCTTAGACACCACCACGACACCCCTCCACTTT.

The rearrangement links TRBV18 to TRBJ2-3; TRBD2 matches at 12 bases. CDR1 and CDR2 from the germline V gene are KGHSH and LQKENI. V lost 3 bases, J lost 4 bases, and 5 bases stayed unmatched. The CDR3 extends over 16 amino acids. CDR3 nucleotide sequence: TGTGCCAGCTCACCCGCTCTAGCGGGAGGGGCAGATACGCAGTATTTT. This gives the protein CASSPALAGGADTQYF.

The CDR3 loop is CASSLIRNMNTEAFF. The CDR3 DNA sequence: TGTGCCAGCAGCTTGATCAGGAACATGAACACTGAAGCTTTCTTT. This chain connects TRBV5-6 to TRBJ1-1; D is unresolved. This CDR3 is 15 amino acids long. V was cut by 1 base and J by 0 bases, with 10 bases left in between. CDR1 and CDR2 from the germline V gene are SGHDT and YYEEEE.

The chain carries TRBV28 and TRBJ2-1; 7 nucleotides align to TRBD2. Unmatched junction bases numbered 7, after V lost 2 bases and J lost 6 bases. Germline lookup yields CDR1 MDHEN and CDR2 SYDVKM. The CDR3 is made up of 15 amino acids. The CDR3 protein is CASSLGGGRANEQFF. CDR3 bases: TGTGCCAGCAGTTTAGGGGGTGGGAGGGCCAATGAGCAGTTCTTC.

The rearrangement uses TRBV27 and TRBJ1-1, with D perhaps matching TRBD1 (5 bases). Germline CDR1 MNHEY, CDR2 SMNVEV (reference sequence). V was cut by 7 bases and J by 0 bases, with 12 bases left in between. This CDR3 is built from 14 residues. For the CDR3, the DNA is TGTGCCAGCAAATCAGGGAGGGTGAACACTGAAGCTTTCTTT. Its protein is CASKSGRVNTEAFF.

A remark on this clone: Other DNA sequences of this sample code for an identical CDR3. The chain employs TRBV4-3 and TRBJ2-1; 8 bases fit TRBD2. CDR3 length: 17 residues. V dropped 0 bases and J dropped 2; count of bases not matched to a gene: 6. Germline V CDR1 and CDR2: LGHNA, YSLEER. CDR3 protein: CASSQDRSGGAYNEQFF. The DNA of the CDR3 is TGCGCCAGCAGCCAAGATCGATCGGGGGGGGCCTACAATGAGCAGTTCTTC.

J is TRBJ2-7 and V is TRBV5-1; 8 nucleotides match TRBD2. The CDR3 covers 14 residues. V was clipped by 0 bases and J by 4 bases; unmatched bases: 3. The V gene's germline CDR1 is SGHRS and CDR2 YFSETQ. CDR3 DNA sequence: TGCGCCAGCAGCTTGGCCGGGACTAGTTACGAGCAGTACTTC. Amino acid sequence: CASSLAGTSYEQYF.

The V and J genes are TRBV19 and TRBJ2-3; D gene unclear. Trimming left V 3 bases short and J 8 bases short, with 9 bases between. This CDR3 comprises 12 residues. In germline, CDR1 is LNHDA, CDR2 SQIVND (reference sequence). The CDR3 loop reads CASSIASGTQYF. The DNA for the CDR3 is TGTGCCAGTAGTATTGCCTCGGGTACGCAGTATTTT.

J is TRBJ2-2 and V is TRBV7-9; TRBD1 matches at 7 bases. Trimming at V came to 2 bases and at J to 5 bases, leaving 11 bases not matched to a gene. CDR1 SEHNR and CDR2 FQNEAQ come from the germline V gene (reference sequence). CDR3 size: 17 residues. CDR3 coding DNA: TGTGCCAGCAGCTTAACCTCCAGGGGGTCCGGAACCGGGGAGCTGTTTTTT. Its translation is CASSLTSRGSGTGELFF.

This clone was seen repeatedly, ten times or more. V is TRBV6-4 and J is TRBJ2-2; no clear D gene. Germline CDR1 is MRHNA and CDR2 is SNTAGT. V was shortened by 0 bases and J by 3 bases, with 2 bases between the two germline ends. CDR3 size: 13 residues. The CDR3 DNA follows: TGTGCCAGCAGTGACTCCGACACCGGGGAGCTGTTTTTT. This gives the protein CASSDSDTGELFF.

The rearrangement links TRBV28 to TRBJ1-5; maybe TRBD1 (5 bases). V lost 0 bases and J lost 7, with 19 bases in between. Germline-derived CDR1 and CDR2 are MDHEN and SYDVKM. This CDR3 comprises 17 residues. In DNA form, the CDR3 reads TGTGCCAGCAGTTTATGGCAGGGTCCTCTCAGGCCCCAGCCCCAGCATTTT. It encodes CASSLWQGPLRPQPQHF.

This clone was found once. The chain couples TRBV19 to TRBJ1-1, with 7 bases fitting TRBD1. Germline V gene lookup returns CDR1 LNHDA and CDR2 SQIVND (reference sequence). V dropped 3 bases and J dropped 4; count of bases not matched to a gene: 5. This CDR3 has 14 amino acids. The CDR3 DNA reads TGTGCCAGTAGTATGACAGGGTTTGCCACTGAAGCTTTCTTT. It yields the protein CASSMTGFATEAFF.

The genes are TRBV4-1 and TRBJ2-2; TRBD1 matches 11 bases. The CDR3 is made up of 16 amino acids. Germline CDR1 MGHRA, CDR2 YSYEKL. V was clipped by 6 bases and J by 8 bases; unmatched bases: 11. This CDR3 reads CASRDRDRGTFGELFF. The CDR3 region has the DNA TGCGCCAGCAGGGACCGGGACAGGGGGACCTTTGGGGAGCTGTTTTTT.

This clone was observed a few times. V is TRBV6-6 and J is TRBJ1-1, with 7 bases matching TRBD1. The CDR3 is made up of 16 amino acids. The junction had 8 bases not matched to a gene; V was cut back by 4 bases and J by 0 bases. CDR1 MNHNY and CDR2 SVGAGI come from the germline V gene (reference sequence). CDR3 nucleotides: TGTGCCAGCAGTTTCGTCTCCGGGACAGTGAACACTGAAGCTTTCTTT. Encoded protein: CASSFVSGTVNTEAFF.

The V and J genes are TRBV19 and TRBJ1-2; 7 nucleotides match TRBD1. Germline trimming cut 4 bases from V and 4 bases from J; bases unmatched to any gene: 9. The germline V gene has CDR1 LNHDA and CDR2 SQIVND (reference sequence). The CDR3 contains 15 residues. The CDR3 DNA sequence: TGTGCCAGTAGTAGGGGGCAGGGGGTCGGCTATGGCTACACCTTC. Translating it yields CASSRGQGVGYGYTF. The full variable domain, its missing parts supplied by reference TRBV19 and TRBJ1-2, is DGGITQSPKYLFRKEGQNVTLSCEQNLNHDAMYWYRQDPGQGLRLIYYSQIVNDFQKGDIAEGYSVSREKKESFPLTVTSAQKNPTAFYLCASSRGQGVGYGYTFGSGTRLTVV.

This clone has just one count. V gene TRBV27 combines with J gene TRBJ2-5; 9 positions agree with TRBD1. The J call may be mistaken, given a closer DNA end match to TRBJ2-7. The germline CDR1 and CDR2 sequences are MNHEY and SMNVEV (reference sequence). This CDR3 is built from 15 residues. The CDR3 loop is CASSLTGGASYEQYF. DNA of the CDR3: TGTGCCAGCAGTTTAACAGGGGGCGCTTCCTACGAGCAGTACTTC.

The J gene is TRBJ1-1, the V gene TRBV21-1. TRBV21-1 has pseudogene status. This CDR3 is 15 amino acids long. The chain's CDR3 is CASSNRSAVNTEAFF. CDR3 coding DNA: TGTGCCAGCAGCAACCGGAGTGCAGTGAACACTGAAGCTTTCTTT.

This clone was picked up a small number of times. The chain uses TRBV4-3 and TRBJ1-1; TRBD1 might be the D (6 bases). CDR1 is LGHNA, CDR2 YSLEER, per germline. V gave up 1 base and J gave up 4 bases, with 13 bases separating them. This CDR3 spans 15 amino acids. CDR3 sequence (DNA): TGCGCCAGCAGCCAAGGTTTACAGGGCTTCACTGAAGCTTTCTTT. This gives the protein CASSQGLQGFTEAFF.

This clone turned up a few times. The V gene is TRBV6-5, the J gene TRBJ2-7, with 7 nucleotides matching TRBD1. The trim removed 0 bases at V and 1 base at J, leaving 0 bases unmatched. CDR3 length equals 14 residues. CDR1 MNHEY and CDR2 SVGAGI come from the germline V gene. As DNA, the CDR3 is TGTGCCAGCAGTTACTCGGGACAGTCCTACGAGCAGTACTTC. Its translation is CASSYSGQSYEQYF.